These T cell receptor beta chains were read from a single sample in a study of brain metastases from non-small cell lung cancer. Sequenced by immunoSEQ multiplex PCR; TCRdb stores in-frame clones only, minus some. Of roughly 1,400 clones listed, approximately 91% are singletons. The sample consisted of tumor-adjacent normal tissue. These receptors all come from a donor aged 40 or over with non-small cell lung cancer. Both conserved end residues are part of each CDR3. A D gene is named only where the DNA matches it firmly. Clone size is stated in some rows and not others, as once, few, many or a class when expanded.

V	size	J	D	DNA	CDR3
TRBV4-1	once	TRBJ1-5	.	TGCGCCAGCAGCCTGTCGTTGGACAATCAGCCCCAGCATTTT	CASSLSLDNQPQHF
TRBV2	.	TRBJ2-1	.	TGTGCCAGCGGTCTACCGGGGGCGACGTCCAATGAGCAGTTCTTC	CASGLPGATSNEQFF
TRBV6-5	once	TRBJ2-1	TRBD2	TGTGCCAGCAGTCGAGGACTAGCGGGACCCAATGAGCAGTTCTTC	CASSRGLAGPNEQFF
TRBV7-3	.	TRBJ2-3	.	TGTGCCAGCAGCTCCCGACCTATGCCGACAGATACGCAGTATTTT	CASSSRPMPTDTQYF
TRBV13	.	TRBJ2-2	TRBD2	TGTGCCAGCAGCTCCGCGACTAGCGGGACGTTCGGCACCGGGGAGCTGTTTTTT	CASSSATSGTFGTGELFF
TRBV18	.	TRBJ1-3	.	TGTGCCAGCTCACCTCCAGTCAACTCTGGAAACACCATATATTTT	CASSPPVNSGNTIYF
TRBV6-2/TRBV6-3	.	TRBJ1-5	.	TGTGCCAGCAGTTATTTTGTGCGACCCGGGCAGGCCCTCACCAATCAGCCCCAGCATTTT	CASSYFVRPGQALTNQPQHF
TRBV6-1	once	TRBJ1-6	.	TGTGCCAGCTTGCGGCAGGGCTATTCACCCCTCCACTTT	CASLRQGYSPLHF
TRBV28	.	TRBJ1-1	.	TGTGCCAGCAGTCTCCTCCCCGGGGGCAGCATGGGGGTTAACACTGAAGCTTTCTTT	CASSLLPGGSMGVNTEAFF
TRBV7-9	.	TRBJ2-1	.	TGTGCCAGCAGCCACGCATACAATGAGCAGTTCTTC	CASSHAYNEQFF
TRBV11-3	.	TRBJ2-3	.	TGTGCCAGCAGCTTATCCAGGGCAGATACGCAGTATTTT	CASSLSRADTQYF
TRBV10-3	.	TRBJ2-1	TRBD2	TGTGCCATCAGTGAGTCGACTAGCGGGAGTTCTGATGAGCAGTTCTTC	CAISESTSGSSDEQFF
TRBV6-6	.	TRBJ2-3	.	TGTGCCAGCAATCTAGGATCTAGCACAGATACGCAGTATTTT	CASNLGSSTDTQYF
TRBV6-2/TRBV6-3	.	TRBJ2-7	.	TGTGCCAGCAGCCAGACCAGAGCCGAGCAGTACTTC	CASSQTRAEQYF
TRBV28	.	TRBJ1-6	.	TGTGCCAGCAGTCCCCCCCGTGGATCCCTCCACTTT	CASSPPRGSLHF
TRBV9	.	TRBJ1-2	.	TGTGCCAGCAGCGTAGTAGAGGGGCCCGACTATGGCTACACCTTT	CASSVVEGPDYGYTF
TRBV7-9	once	TRBJ2-7	.	TGTGCCAGCAGCCCTGGGACCGTAGCCTACGAGCAGTACTTC	CASSPGTVAYEQYF
TRBV3-1/TRBV3-2	once	TRBJ2-3	.	TGTGCCAGCAGCATGCTGCATCCCATCATGCAAGATACGCAGTATTTT	CASSMLHPIMQDTQYF
TRBV5-1	few	TRBJ1-1	TRBD1	TGCGCCAGCAGCGGGACAGTCCATGAAGCTTTCTTT	CASSGTVHEAFF
TRBV10-2	.	TRBJ1-5	.	TGCGCCAGCAGTAGGGATCTGACGGTGCCCCAGCATTTT	CASSRDLTVPQHF
TRBV5-3	.	TRBJ2-7	TRBD1	TGTGCCAGAAGCCCCCCGGACGGACAGGCCCTAAACTACTACGAGCAGTACTTC	CARSPPDGQALNYYEQYF
TRBV7-2	.	TRBJ2-7	.	TGTGCCAGCAGCTCACAGGGCTTCGGCTCCTACGAGCAGTACTTC	CASSSQGFGSYEQYF
TRBV11-1	.	TRBJ1-3	.	TGTGCCAGCAGTTTGACCGACGGCAACACCATATATTTT	CASSLTDGNTIYF
TRBV3-1/TRBV3-2	.	TRBJ2-5	.	TGTGCCAGCAGCCCTAGTGCTGGGACCCAGTACTTC	CASSPSAGTQYF
TRBV19	.	TRBJ2-2	.	TGTGCCAGTAAGAGGACCATCAACACCGGGGAGCTGTTTTTT	CASKRTINTGELFF
TRBV14	few	TRBJ2-5	TRBD1	TGTGCCAGCAGCCCCCGGACAGGGTGGGGAGGAGAGACCCAGTACTTC	CASSPRTGWGGETQYF
TRBV6-6	.	TRBJ2-1	TRBD2	TGTGCCAGCAACCCCGGGACTAGCGGTTACAATGAGCAGTTCTTC	CASNPGTSGYNEQFF
TRBV10-3	.	TRBJ2-1	.	TGTGCCATCAGCCTTACAGGTAACAATGAGCAGTTCTTC	CAISLTGNNEQFF
TRBV3-1/TRBV3-2	.	TRBJ1-2	TRBD1	TGTGCCAGCAGCCAACACAGGGGGCTGGATGGCTACACCTTC	CASSQHRGLDGYTF
TRBV11-2	.	TRBJ1-4	TRBD1	TGTGCCAGCAGCGTAAACAGGGGGAATAATGAAAAACTGTTTTTT	CASSVNRGNNEKLFF
TRBV4-2	.	TRBJ2-7	TRBD1	TGTGCCAGCAGCCAGGTGGTCGGGACAGGGGGCGACGAGCAGTACTTC	CASSQVVGTGGDEQYF
TRBV9	large	TRBJ2-1	TRBD2	TGTGCCAGCAGCGCAAGTCCCGGGACTAGCGGTGAGCAGTTCTTC	CASSASPGTSGEQFF
TRBV19	.	TRBJ2-1	.	TGTGCCAGTAGACATTCGCAGGGTTCCTACAATGAGCAGTTCTTC	CASRHSQGSYNEQFF
TRBV5-1	.	TRBJ1-2	.	TGCGCCAGCACTCTATCTCCAAACTATGGCTACACCTTC	CASTLSPNYGYTF
TRBV2	.	TRBJ2-3	.	TGTGCCAGCAGTCCCAGACTGAGCACAGATACGCAGTATTTT	CASSPRLSTDTQYF
TRBV7-6	.	TRBJ2-7	.	TGTGCCAGCAGCTCCGGACCCCTCGGATACGAGCAGTACTTC	CASSSGPLGYEQYF
TRBV25-1	.	TRBJ2-7	TRBD1	TGTGCCAGCACCAGACAGGGGGCCTACGAGCAGTACTTC	CASTRQGAYEQYF
TRBV7-9	.	TRBJ1-6	.	TGTGCCAGCAGGGCGTCCGCCAACCATTCACCCCTCCACTTT	CASRASANHSPLHF
TRBV3-1/TRBV3-2	.	TRBJ2-6	TRBD1	TGTGCCAGCAGCCCACAGGGGGCTTTTGGGGCCAACGTCCTGACTTTC	CASSPQGAFGANVLTF
TRBV9	.	TRBJ1-6	.	TGTGCCAGCAGCGTTGGCAGAGATTCACCCCTCCACTTT	CASSVGRDSPLHF
TRBV2	few	TRBJ2-3	.	TGTGCCAGCAGACCCCTTGGGCGACACACCACAGATACGCAGTATTTT	CASRPLGRHTTDTQYF
TRBV28	.	TRBJ2-2	TRBD2	TGTGCCAGGATACAGTTTCCCTCACTAGCGGGAGCCGATACCGGGGAGCTGTTTTTT	CARIQFPSLAGADTGELFF
TRBV7-2	.	TRBJ2-2	.	TGTGCCAGCAGCGTACAGAGAATCACCGGGGAGCTGTTTTTT	CASSVQRITGELFF
TRBV18	.	TRBJ2-3	.	TGTGCCAGCTCACCACTAACGACTAACACAGATACACAGTATTTT	CASSPLTTNTDTQYF
TRBV28	.	TRBJ2-7	.	TGTGCCAGCATGACCAACTACGAGCAGTACTTC	CASMTNYEQYF
TRBV15	.	TRBJ1-2	.	TGTGCCACCAGCAGAGGGGGTGGCTATGGTTACACCTTC	CATSRGGGYGYTF
TRBV5-1	.	TRBJ2-5	TRBD1	TGCGCCAGCAGCAGCCAGGGGGCGGCGGGGGAGACCCAGTACTTC	CASSSQGAAGETQYF
TRBV2	.	TRBJ1-1	.	TGTGCCAGCAGAAAAGGGTCCTTGGGAGGCACTGAAGCTTTCTTT	CASRKGSLGGTEAFF
TRBV28	.	TRBJ2-3	.	TGTGCCAGCAGTGCCTACGAGGGAGATACGCAGTATTTT	CASSAYEGDTQYF
TRBV19	.	TRBJ2-3	TRBD2	TGTGCCAGTAGTATCGCGGGGGGGCTGGATACGCAGTATTTT	CASSIAGGLDTQYF